This TCR beta chain was identified in a study of CD8 T cells in ankylosing spondylitis. MiXCR, run by TCRdb on the 5' RACE reads, gives a single entry per CDR3 protein. The repertoire has some 87,000 distinct CDR3 sequences, 7.5% to 9% of them found once; the top ten carry 5.1%. The table lists this clonotype with many counts. CDR3 size: 14 residues. V was clipped by 6 bases and J by 1 base, with 12 bases between them. CDR1 and CDR2 (germline): MNHEY, SMNVEV (reference sequence). The sequence came from a male donor with ankylosing spondylitis or in good health (not recorded which). The specimen sequenced was blood, either unsorted or a sorted T cell fraction (not recorded which). The chain joins TRBV27 to TRBJ2-5, with D unresolved. CDR3 nucleotides: TGTGCCAGCAGGGTAACCCCCACCCAAGAGACCCAGTACTTC. This sequence encodes CASRVTPTQETQYF.